This T cell receptor beta chain came from a study of PD-L1 blockade in urothelial cancer. About the study: Across blood samples, T cells had a median count of around 150,000.

The CDR3 runs 15 residues. From germline, CDR1 is SGHVS and CDR2 FNYEAQ. Trimming pared 4 bases from V and 4 bases from J, leaving 14 bases between. Profiled with immunoSEQ multiplex PCR; TCRdb holds only in-frame clones, not every one. The table records under 40,000 clones, over 75% of them present only once. This clone was picked up a small number of times. The sequence was obtained from a man between 65 and 85 years old with urothelial cancer. The chain couples TRBV7-6 to TRBJ2-1; maybe TRBD2 (7 bases). Here the sequenced sample was PBMCs, taken around atezolizumab (anti-PD-L1) treatment. CDR3 protein: CASSYGGGPYNEQFF. The CDR3 nucleotides are TGTGCCAGCAGCTATGGGGGGGGCCCATACAATGAGCAGTTCTTC.